This T cell receptor beta chain derives from a study of T-cell reconstitution after alpha-beta-depleted transplantation in children. For TCRbeta, the library was prepared with unique molecular identifiers. TCRdb redid the calling of the PCR reads with MiXCR, one entry per CDR3 protein. The data contain 600,000 to 700,000 distinct CDR3 sequences, 16% of them singletons. Losses at the gene ends were 7 bases for V and 3 bases for J; bases not matched to a gene: 2. Germline V lookup: CDR1 DFQATT, CDR2 SNEGSKA (reference sequence). The CDR3 has 11 amino acids. The table lists this clonotype with many counts.

The source of this sequence is a human donor who donated a stem cell graft to a child with acute myeloid leukemia. This chain uses TRBV20-1 with TRBJ2-7; TRBD1 aligns across 8 bases. Sequencing was performed on PBMCs from the stem cell graft donor, taken from the stem cell graft. This CDR3 reads CSVDRGYEQYF. Here the CDR3 DNA reads TGCAGTGTAGACAGGGGCTACGAGCAGTACTTC.